This T cell receptor beta chain was obtained from a study of OX40 agonist ivuxolimab in advanced cancers. Turning to the study itself: The patients received agonistic anti-OX40 (CD134) antibody ivuxolimab. Findings of the study overall: The 0.1-3.0 mg/kg partial responders had among the lowest clonal expansion. Some patients without response likewise showed low normalized clonal expansion.

Libraries were prepared by immunoSEQ multiplex PCR; TCRdb keeps only in-frame clonotypes and omits some of them. This table holds about 100,000 clones, approximately 90% found once. A remark on this clone: Antigen: not known.

The cohort excluded patients with autoimmune disease history or systemic immunosuppression. Per the germline V gene, CDR1 is DFQATT and CDR2 is SNEGSKA (reference sequence). The CDR3 is 11 amino acids. The sequence was obtained from an adult with an advanced solid tumor such as melanoma, head and neck, liver or kidney cancer. The source was CD4+ or CD8+ T cells sorted from blood, collected in a trial of the OX40 agonist ivuxolimab. V and J are TRBV20-1 and TRBJ1-1; D is ambiguous. The CDR3 loop reads CMAPQTSEAFF. CDR3 sequence (DNA): TGCATGGCGCCCCAGACCTCTGAAGCTTTCTTT.